These 5 T cell receptor beta chains share one sample of origin, sequenced in a study of T cell responses to AZD1222 COVID-19 vaccine (dated by TCRdb to the early 2020s). Receptors were amplified or captured by the immunoSEQ multiplex PCR assay. As stored in TCRdb, this immuneACCESS dataset retains in-frame rearrangements with V and J assigned. A fraction of the clones does not appear; measured against another copy, unresolved V genes explain less than half of the discrepancy, and the remainder lacks a known reason. In all, the sample holds 180,000 or so clones, and 85% to 95% of those were seen once. The top ten clones comprise around 0.96% of the sample. What the time point label conveys for this sample: about 28 days (+/-7) after the second vaccine dose. This sample's treatment or condition label indicates: meningococcal conjugate vaccine given as trial control. This sample comprised peripheral blood, obtained 28 days after the second dose of the MenACWY control vaccine. All receptors derive from an adult who received the MenACWY meningococcal vaccine as a control.

The V gene is TRBV4-3, the J gene TRBJ1-5; no clear D. This CDR3 comprises 16 residues. Trimming removed 0 bases from V and 1 base from J, with 10 bases in between. Germline-derived CDR1 and CDR2 are LGHNA and YSLEER. For the CDR3, the DNA is TGCGCCAGCAGCCAAGATCTTGTTGGGAGCAATCAGCCCCAGCATTTT. This sequence encodes CASSQDLVGSNQPQHF.

This rearrangement joins TRBV30 to TRBJ1-1, with 7 bases aligning to TRBD1. The V segment lost 8 bases and the J segment 1 base; nucleotides outside the gene matches: 4. The CDR3 covers 12 residues. Germline CDR1 and CDR2: GTSNPN and SVGIG (reference sequence). CDR3 bases: TGTGCCGGGGGACAGCCGAACACTGAAGCTTTCTTT. It yields the protein CAGGQPNTEAFF.

V is TRBV29-1 and J is TRBJ1-1; possible D gene TRBD1, 5 bases. The CDR3 has 12 amino acids. V lost 6 bases and J 7 bases, leaving 15 bases between the germline ends. Germline values: CDR1 SQVTM, CDR2 ANQGSEA. CDR3 region: CSVLRGDGEAFF. For the CDR3, the DNA is TGCAGCGTCCTAAGAGGGGACGGTGAAGCTTTCTTT.

V is TRBV4-3 and J is TRBJ1-6; 10 bases match TRBD1. V shed 1 base, J shed 9 bases, and the junction held 6 bases outside the gene matches. The CDR3 is made up of 16 amino acids. The germline V gene encodes CDR1 LGHNA and CDR2 YSLEER. The DNA for the CDR3 is TGCGCCAGCAGCCAAGGGGATGGGACAGGGGCTTCACCCCTCCACTTT. Translating it yields CASSQGDGTGASPLHF.

The genes are TRBV5-1 and TRBJ2-2; no firm D call. The CDR3 totals 14 residues. Per the germline V gene, CDR1 is SGHRS and CDR2 is YFSETQ. V lost 0 bases, J lost 4 bases, and 7 bases lay in between. CDR3 DNA sequence: TGCGCCAGCAGCTTGGGAGATATCACCGGGGAGCTGTTTTTT. It encodes CASSLGDITGELFF.